This is a list of T cell receptor beta chains from one sample in a study of T-cell reconstitution after alpha-beta-depleted transplantation in children. TCRdb independently ran MiXCR on the PCR reads; one entry per CDR3 protein. The sample contains some 830,000 distinct CDR3 sequences, around 17% of which appear only once. The source was PBMCs, mostly from graft donor cells, collected 360 days after TCRalphabeta/CD19-depleted stem cell transplant. The receptors shown here come from a male patient younger than 18 who had a stem cell transplant for acute lymphoblastic leukemia, so the T cells may come from the graft donor. Each CDR3 is given with its conserved first and last residue. Each record gives: V gene, D gene, J gene, clone size, CDR3 protein, CDR3 DNA. The D gene is left open where the match is weak. Rows may omit the clone size; those that give it use once, few, many or a size class.

TRBV27	NA	TRBJ1-1	few	CASSLSRQGESEAFF	TGTGCCAGCAGTTTATCGCGGCAGGGTGAATCTGAAGCTTTCTTT
TRBV9	TRBD2	TRBJ2-5	NA	CASSAGTTRQETQYF	TGTGCCAGCAGCGCCGGGACTACCAGACAAGAGACCCAGTACTTC
TRBV5-1	NA	TRBJ2-1	NA	CASSLQRGSNGNEQFF	TGCGCCAGCAGCTTACAAAGGGGCTCCAATGGCAATGAGCAGTTCTTC
TRBV11-2	NA	TRBJ2-1	few	CASSLALSYNEQFF	TGTGCCAGCAGCTTAGCGCTCTCCTACAATGAGCAGTTCTTC
TRBV7-2	NA	TRBJ2-7	many	CASSLRGTWPYEQYF	TGTGCCAGCAGCTTAAGAGGTACATGGCCCTACGAGCAGTACTTC
TRBV6-5	NA	TRBJ1-2	NA	CASSYNGDERGYTF	TGTGCCAGCAGTTATAATGGGGACGAGAGGGGCTACACCTTC
TRBV18	NA	TRBJ2-5	NA	CASSPQTGLQETQYF	TGTGCCAGCTCACCTCAGACAGGCCTCCAAGAGACCCAGTACTTC
TRBV4-1	TRBD2	TRBJ2-7	few	CASSQDSNGEGSPWYYEQYF	TGCGCCAGCAGCCAAGATAGTAATGGGGAGGGTAGTCCTTGGTACTACGAGCAGTACTTC
TRBV4-1	TRBD2	TRBJ2-3	few	CASRVVSGNTDTQYF	TGCGCCAGCAGGGTCGTGAGCGGGAACACAGATACGCAGTATTTT
TRBV6-5	NA	TRBJ1-3	few	CASSSYWTSGNTIYF	TGTGCCAGCAGTTCATATTGGACCAGCGGAAACACCATATATTTT
TRBV3-1	TRBD2	TRBJ2-7	few	CASSQTSGRTSYEQYF	TGTGCCAGCAGCCAAACAAGCGGGAGGACCTCCTACGAGCAGTACTTC
TRBV13	NA	TRBJ2-6	NA	CASSSIAYSGANVLTF	TGTGCCAGCAGCTCGATAGCGTACTCTGGGGCCAACGTCCTGACTTTC
TRBV12-3/TRBV12-4	NA	TRBJ2-2	NA	CASSLPYSLNTGELFF	TGTGCCAGCAGTTTACCCTATTCACTCAACACCGGGGAGCTGTTTTTT